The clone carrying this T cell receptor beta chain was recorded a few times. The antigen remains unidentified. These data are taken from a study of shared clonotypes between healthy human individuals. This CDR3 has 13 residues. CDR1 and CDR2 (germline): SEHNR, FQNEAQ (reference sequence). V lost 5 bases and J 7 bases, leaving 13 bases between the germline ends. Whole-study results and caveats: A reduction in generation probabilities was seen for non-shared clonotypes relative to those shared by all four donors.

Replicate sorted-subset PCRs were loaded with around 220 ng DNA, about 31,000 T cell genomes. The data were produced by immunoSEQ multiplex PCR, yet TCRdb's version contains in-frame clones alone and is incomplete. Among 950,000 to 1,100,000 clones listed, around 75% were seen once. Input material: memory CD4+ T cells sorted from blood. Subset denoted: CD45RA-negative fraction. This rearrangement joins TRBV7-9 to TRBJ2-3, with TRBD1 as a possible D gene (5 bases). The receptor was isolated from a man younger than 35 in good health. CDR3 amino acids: CASSQTTDYTQYF. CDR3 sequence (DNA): TGTGCCAGCAGCCAGACGACAGACTATACGCAGTATTTT.